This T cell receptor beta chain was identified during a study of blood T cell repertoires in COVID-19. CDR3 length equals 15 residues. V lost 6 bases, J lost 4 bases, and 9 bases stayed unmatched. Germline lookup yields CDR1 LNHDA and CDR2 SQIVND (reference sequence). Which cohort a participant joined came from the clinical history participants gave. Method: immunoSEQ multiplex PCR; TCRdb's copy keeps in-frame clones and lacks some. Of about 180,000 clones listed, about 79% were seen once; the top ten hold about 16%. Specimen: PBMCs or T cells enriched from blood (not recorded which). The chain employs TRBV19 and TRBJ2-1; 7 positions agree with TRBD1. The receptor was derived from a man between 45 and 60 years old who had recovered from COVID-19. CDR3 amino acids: CASRSSGTAYNEQFF. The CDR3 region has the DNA TGTGCCAGTAGATCCTCCGGGACAGCTTACAATGAGCAGTTCTTC.